This T cell receptor beta chain was found in a study of T cell repertoires in cytomegalovirus infection. As for the study in general: Public TCR beta signature analysis indicated the presence of both CMV infection and matching HLA type.

The CDR3 extends over 15 amino acids. Germline V gene data show CDR1 as MNHEY and CDR2 as SVGAGI. Trimming took off 2 bases at V and 6 bases at J, with 16 bases between the two ends. There are a few counts of this clonotype. Antigen specificity is unknown. Overall study results and limits: The response measured ex vivo was dominated by TCR beta clonotypes (HLA-C-restricted and CMV-specific).

TCRdb re-called the reads with MiXCR, one entry per CDR3 protein. The sample includes around 710,000 distinct CDR3 sequences, approximately 32% seen only once; the top ten take less than 15%. J is TRBJ2-5 and V is TRBV6-5; possible D gene TRBD1, 5 bases. The sequence derives from a human donor in good health (CMV status not recorded). Some clones in this sample may be carry-over from other donors' samples. The sequencing here drew on cultured CD8+ T cells from PBMCs, taken from culture after CMV antigen stimulation. The CDR3 here is CASSYPSTEGKTQYF. The CDR3 nucleotides read TGTGCCAGCAGTTACCCTTCGACAGAAGGGAAGACCCAGTACTTC.